The clone carrying this T cell receptor beta chain was recorded once. Its antigen is unidentified. Using immunoSEQ multiplex PCR, the repertoire was profiled, and TCRdb retains in-frame clones only, with some absent. This table holds 11,000 to 15,000 clones, roughly 69% found once. Specified time point: after neoadjuvant nivolumab, at surgical resection. This sample was taken from a study of neoadjuvant anti-PD-1 for oral cavity cancer. Study as a whole: Patients without progression received a fourth nivolumab dose around day 43, then surgical resection on days 50-56. Notes on the study in general: After neoadjuvant nivolumab, PBMC T cell clonality was significantly higher in non-responders than responders.

V lost 0 bases to trimming and J lost 8 bases, with 8 bases between them. The CDR3 length is 12 residues. Germline loops: CDR1 SGDLS, CDR2 YYNGEE. The chain recombines TRBV9 with TRBJ1-2; possibly TRBD1 for D (5 bases). This receptor was identified in a person aged 35 to 85 with oral cavity squamous cell carcinoma. The sample in question was PBMCs, obtained after nivolumab (anti-PD-1) treatment. CDR3 coding DNA: TGTGCCAGCAGCGTAGTCAAGGGGGGCTACACCTTC. This codes for CASSVVKGGYTF. Filled out from reference TRBV9 and TRBJ1-2, the complete variable domain reads DSGVTQTPKHLITATGQRVTLRCSPRSGDLSVYWYQQSLDQGLQFLIQYYNGEERAKGNILERFSAQQFPDLHSELNLSSLELGDSALYFCASSVVKGGYTFGSGTRLTVV.